Below are 9 T cell receptor beta chains sequenced from a single sample in a study of OX40 agonist ivuxolimab in advanced cancers. Assay used: immunoSEQ multiplex PCR; TCRdb lists only in-frame clones, some missing. The data hold about 50,000 clones, with approximately 83% observed a single time. The sequenced sample was CD4+ or CD8+ T cells sorted from blood, obtained in a trial of the OX40 agonist ivuxolimab. The receptor set was obtained from an adult with an advanced solid tumor such as melanoma, head and neck, liver or kidney cancer.

The chain uses TRBV11-2 and TRBJ2-7; D ambiguous. CDR3 length equals 17 residues. V was shortened by 5 bases and J by 3 bases, with 23 bases between the two germline ends. Germline CDR1 reads SGHAT; CDR2 reads FQNNGV. The CDR3 here is CASSPRTRVWGYYEQYF. CDR3 bases: TGTGCCAGCAGCCCGCGAACACGGGTATGGGGTTACTACGAGCAGTACTTC.

The chain joins TRBV2 to TRBJ1-6; D not certain. Germline CDR1 reads SNHLY; CDR2 reads FYNNEI. The CDR3 runs 14 residues. Trimming removed 5 bases at V and 9 bases at J, with 14 bases between. In DNA, the CDR3 is TGTGCCAGCAGTCTATGGACCGGTGTTTCACCCCTCCACTTT. Protein: CASSLWTGVSPLHF.

The V and J genes are TRBV28 and TRBJ2-4; no clear D. V was clipped by 4 bases and J by 0 bases, with 13 bases between them. Germline CDR1 MDHEN, CDR2 SYDVKM. The CDR3 runs 16 residues. The CDR3 region is CASSSPVGGAKNIQYF. CDR3 bases: TGTGCCAGCAGTTCCCCTGTCGGTGGAGCCAAAAACATTCAGTACTTC.

The chain uses TRBV4-1 and TRBJ1-1; D remains unclear. The CDR3 is 15 amino acids. V was shortened by 1 base and J by 0 bases, with 9 bases between the two germline ends. In germline, CDR1 is MGHRA, CDR2 YSYEKL. The CDR3: CASSQGPAMNTEAFF. In DNA, the CDR3 is TGCGCCAGCAGCCAAGGTCCAGCTATGAACACTGAAGCTTTCTTT.

In this sample, this clone turned up once. The chain links TRBV7-6 to TRBJ2-7; D call uncertain. This CDR3 comprises 14 residues. V was clipped by 3 bases and J by 0 bases, with 9 bases between them. Germline V gives CDR1 SGHVS, CDR2 FNYEAQ. The CDR3 region is CASSFGIASYEQYF. CDR3 coding DNA: TGTGCCAGCAGCTTTGGCATTGCCTCCTACGAGCAGTACTTC.

CDR3 bases: TGCGCCAGCAGCCAACCGGCCAGGCTGAGCGATGGCTACACCTTC. Translation: CASSQPARLSDGYTF. This sequence joins TRBV4-1 and TRBJ1-2; D unclear. Germline V gene lookup returns CDR1 MGHRA and CDR2 YSYEKL. V shed 2 bases and J shed 6 bases, with 16 bases lying between them. CDR3 size: 15 residues.

The chain carries TRBV2 and TRBJ2-2, with 11 bases identical to TRBD2. Germline lookup yields CDR1 SNHLY and CDR2 FYNNEI. The CDR3 runs 15 residues. The V gene end was trimmed by 6 bases and the J gene end by 10 bases; junction bases not matched to a gene: 10. In nucleotides, the CDR3 is TGTGCCAGCAGCGTAGCGGGAGGGCCGGTAGAGGAGCTGTTTTTT. Residues: CASSVAGGPVEELFF.

This rearrangement joins TRBV11-2 to TRBJ2-3; D could derive from TRBD1 or TRBD2 (5 bases each). The CDR3 contains 15 residues. Germline V lookup: CDR1 SGHAT, CDR2 FQNNGV. Between the trimmed V and J ends, which lost 6 bases and 2 bases, there was a span of 15 bases. This CDR3 is CASSLQRGPTDTQYF. The CDR3 DNA reads TGTGCCAGCAGTTTACAGAGGGGCCCCACAGATACGCAGTATTTT.

V is TRBV7-9 and J is TRBJ2-7, with 9 nucleotides matching TRBD1. Germline-derived CDR1 and CDR2 are SEHNR and FQNEAQ (reference sequence). Trimming removed 5 bases from V and 3 bases from J; junction bases left unmatched: 11. The CDR3 sequence is 16 residues long. CDR3 coding DNA: TGTGCCAGCAGCCACCGGTTGGGACAGGGAAACTACGAGCAGTACTTC. Translation: CASSHRLGQGNYEQYF.